Listed below are T cell receptor beta chains from one sample, sequenced in a study of T cell responses to AZD1222 COVID-19 vaccine. Sequencing used immunoSEQ multiplex PCR; TCRdb keeps in-frame clones, though not all of them. Altogether 57,000 or so clones are present, around 85% being singletons, with the ten largest covering 26%. The material sequenced was peripheral blood, taken 28 days after the second AZD1222 dose. All receptors derive from an adult who received the AZD1222 COVID-19 vaccine. The CDR3 runs from the conserved cysteine through the conserved F or W. The D gene is left open where the match is weak. Part of the rows lack a size; the others show once, few, many or a class for expanded clones.

TRBV7-2	.	TRBD1	TRBJ1-2	CASTYSQGPSNYGYTF	TGTGCCAGCACGTACTCACAGGGGCCTTCTAACTATGGCTACACCTTC
TRBV30	.	TRBD2	TRBJ2-5	CAWQEGTSFGQTQYF	TGTGCCTGGCAGGAGGGGACTAGTTTTGGGCAGACCCAGTACTTC
TRBV28	.	TRBD2	TRBJ2-7	CASIGGYPYEQYF	TGTGCCTCCATCGGGGGGTACCCCTACGAGCAGTACTTC
TRBV4-1	.	.	TRBJ2-2	CATRDGNTGELFF	TGCGCCACCCGGGACGGGAACACCGGGGAGCTGTTTTTT
TRBV27	.	.	TRBJ1-5	CASSVIGTVNQPQHF	TGTGCCAGCAGTGTCATAGGGACGGTTAATCAGCCCCAGCATTTT
TRBV10-3	.	.	TRBJ1-2	CAISDNRNYGYTF	TGTGCCATCAGCGACAACAGAAACTATGGCTACACCTTC
TRBV19	.	.	TRBJ1-4	CASSFQGNEKLFF	TGTGCCAGTAGTTTCCAGGGGAATGAAAAACTGTTTTTT
TRBV7-2	.	.	TRBJ2-7	CASSLQRSSYEQYF	TGTGCCAGCAGCTTACAGCGGAGCTCCTACGAGCAGTACTTC
TRBV6-5	.	.	TRBJ2-5	CASSSPGETQYF	TGTGCCAGCAGCTCCCCAGGGGAGACCCAGTACTTC
TRBV3-1/TRBV3-2	.	TRBD2	TRBJ2-7	CASSPLSAGGPGEQYF	TGTGCCAGCAGCCCCTTGTCGGCGGGAGGGCCGGGCGAGCAGTACTTC
TRBV27	.	TRBD1	TRBJ1-6	CASSLSPGQGVNSPLHF	TGTGCCAGCAGTTTATCTCCCGGACAGGGTGTGAATTCACCCCTCCACTTT
TRBV7-9	.	.	TRBJ2-6	CASSLVFRTEANVLTF	TGTGCCAGCAGCTTAGTATTCAGAACCGAGGCCAACGTCCTGACTTTC
TRBV27	.	.	TRBJ2-1	CASSSPGLGRDEQFF	TGTGCCAGCAGTTCCCCAGGACTGGGGCGGGATGAGCAGTTCTTC
TRBV29-1	once	TRBD2	TRBJ2-3	CSVQGLAGLTDTQYF	TGCAGCGTCCAGGGACTAGCGGGACTCACAGATACGCAGTATTTT
TRBV7-2	few	TRBD1	TRBJ1-3	CASSSGQGSGNTIYF	TGTGCCAGCAGCTCCGGACAGGGCTCTGGAAACACCATATATTTT
TRBV4-3	.	.	TRBJ1-3	CASSQGDVVGGNTIYF	TGCGCCAGCAGCCAAGGGGACGTCGTCGGTGGAAACACCATATATTTT
TRBV18	.	TRBD1	TRBJ2-4	CASSPYRGDIQYF	TGTGCCAGCTCACCATACAGGGGTGACATTCAGTACTTC
TRBV7-8	few	TRBD2	TRBJ2-1	CASSLRGDVSSYNEQFF	TGTGCCAGCAGCCTACGGGGGGATGTAAGCTCCTACAATGAGCAGTTCTTC